This T cell receptor beta chain was sequenced for a study of cytomegalovirus exposure and HLA in healthy donors. The overall study: HLA-typed donors were the source of around 87 million unique TCRs, which an early data release held.

Study findings and constraints: Most of the CMV-associated TCR beta chains (in a later analysis) appeared to be HLA-restricted. Likely technical artifact: a cluster of highly shared sequence variants.

To note about this clone: Its antigen is unknown.

Vbeta (60) and Jbeta (13) primers were used in the PCR. Profiling relied on immunoSEQ multiplex PCR, and the TCRdb table lists in-frame clones only, not all of them. The table lists 150,000 to 200,000 clones, roughly 74% of them singletons. The V end lost 10 bases, the J end lost 5 bases, and 32 bases lay between the germline ends. This CDR3 is 18 amino acids long. From germline, CDR1 is SNHLY and CDR2 FYNNEI. The TCR originated in a woman aged 25 to 39 in good health and CMV-seropositive. The chain combines TRBV2 with TRBJ1-2, with D maybe TRBD1 (5 bases). The sequencing input was PBMCs. This chain's CDR3 is CAISALRGRPALAYGYTF. DNA for the CDR3: TGTGCCATTTCGGCCCTGCGGGGACGTCCCGCCCTCGCTTATGGCTACACCTTC.